The 20 T cell receptor beta chains reported below all come from one sample, sequenced in a study of identical twins. Using its own MiXCR run on the 5' RACE reads, TCRdb lists one record per CDR3 protein. The repertoire holds approximately 630,000 distinct CDR3 sequences, with about 7% as singletons. The sample also formed part of further work on yellow fever vaccine responses in identical twins.

The sample taken for sequencing was PBMCs. Receptors originate from a woman under 30 in good health.

This chain's CDR3 is CASSQGTSMQETQYF. CDR3 nucleotides: TGTGCCAGCAGCCAAGGGACTAGCATGCAAGAGACCCAGTACTTC. J is TRBJ2-5 and V is TRBV3-1, with 8 positions matching TRBD2. The CDR3 has 15 amino acids. With 1 base clipped from V and 2 bases from J, the junction kept 3 bases outside the gene matches. Germline V gene sequence: CDR1 LGHDT, CDR2 YNNKEL (reference sequence).

This sequence joins TRBV10-3 and TRBJ2-4; TRBD1 matches 10 bases. The germline CDR1 and CDR2 sequences are ENHRY and SYGVKD. This CDR3 is 18 amino acids long. V was pared by 1 base and J by 0 bases, with 6 bases of the junction left unmatched. The CDR3 here is CAISEFPGTGAAKNIQYF. The CDR3 bases are TGTGCCATCAGTGAGTTCCCCGGGACAGGGGCAGCCAAAAACATTCAGTACTTC.

At least ten counts were recorded for this clonotype. V and J are TRBV12-3 or TRBV12-4 and TRBJ2-7; TRBD2 might be the D (6 bases). This CDR3 has 14 amino acids. V was shortened by 4 bases and J by 0 bases, with 10 bases between the two germline ends. CDR3 region: CASSSSESSYEQYF. CDR3 nucleotide sequence: TGTGCCAGCAGTTCTAGCGAGAGCTCCTACGAGCAGTACTTC.

This clonotype was detected ten times or more. The rearrangement uses TRBV2 and TRBJ1-6; 7 positions match TRBD1. This CDR3 contains 14 residues. Germline loops: CDR1 SNHLY, CDR2 FYNNEI. J was trimmed by 9 bases and V by 6 bases; bases with no gene match: 8. The CDR3: CASRYRGESSPLHF. CDR3 sequence (DNA): TGTGCCAGCAGGTACAGGGGTGAGAGTTCACCCCTCCACTTT.

This clonotype appeared a few times. J is TRBJ2-2 and V is TRBV12-3 or TRBV12-4; D is tentatively TRBD1 or TRBD2 (6 bases each). Trimming left V 6 bases short and J 1 base short, with 12 bases between. The CDR3 sequence is 15 residues long. CDR3 protein: CASREGGRNTGELFF. The CDR3 DNA reads TGTGCCAGCAGGGAGGGGGGTAGGAACACCGGGGAGCTGTTTTTT.

This clonotype was found a few times. The rearrangement joins TRBV4-2 to TRBJ1-2, with D possibly matching TRBD1 (6 bases). Per the germline V gene, CDR1 is LGHNA and CDR2 is YNFKEQ. V was clipped by 0 bases and J by 4 bases, with 15 bases between them. CDR3 length: 16 amino acids. Here the CDR3 reads CASSQETSRGFYGYTF. For the CDR3, the DNA is TGTGCCAGCAGCCAAGAGACGTCCAGGGGTTTCTATGGCTACACCTTC.

This clonotype occurred many times. J is TRBJ2-2 and V is TRBV6-5; TRBD2 matches 10 bases. Germline values: CDR1 MNHEY, CDR2 SVGAGI. There are 16 residues in the CDR3. Trimming cost V 4 bases and J 1 base; bases outside gene matches: 3. CDR3 sequence: CASSSGTSVNTGELFF. The CDR3 DNA reads TGTGCCAGCAGTTCTGGGACTAGCGTGAACACCGGGGAGCTGTTTTTT.

This chain uses TRBV19 with TRBJ2-1; perhaps D is TRBD1 or TRBD2 (6 bases each). V lost 6 bases to trimming and J lost 9 bases, with 12 bases between them. Germline V CDR1 and CDR2: LNHDA, SQIVND (reference sequence). This CDR3 spans 12 amino acids. CDR3 in DNA: TGTGCCAGTAGCGGGGGCCTTAGTGAGCAGTTCTTC. Its protein product is CASSGGLSEQFF.

Ten or more counts support this clonotype. The J gene is TRBJ1-5, the V gene TRBV12-3 or TRBV12-4; a possible D gene is TRBD1 (6 bases). This CDR3 contains 15 residues. V was trimmed by 2 bases and J by 6 bases, leaving 14 bases between them. CDR3 sequence (DNA): TGTGCCAGCAGTTTATCGTCAGGGGAAAGTCAGCCCCAGCATTTT. Its protein is CASSLSSGESQPQHF.

The sample holds a few counts of this clonotype. In DNA form, the CDR3 reads TGTGCCAGCGAGACTAGCGAGTACGAGCAGTACTTC. This encodes CASETSEYEQYF. V usage is TRBV28 and J usage is TRBJ2-7, with 8 nucleotides matching TRBD2. The CDR3 totals 12 residues. Germline V CDR1 and CDR2: MDHEN, SYDVKM. V was clipped by 8 bases and J by 4 bases; unmatched bases: 4.

J is TRBJ2-2 and V is TRBV20-1, with a weak D call TRBD1 (6 bases). With 0 bases removed from V and 4 bases from J, the gap between germline ends came to 15 bases. CDR3 length equals 16 residues. The germline gives CDR1 DFQATT, CDR2 SNEGSKA (reference sequence). CDR3 DNA sequence: TGCAGTGCTAGAGATGTACGGGGACATAGCACCGGGGAGCTGTTTTTT. This gives the protein CSARDVRGHSTGELFF.

V is TRBV10-3 and J is TRBJ2-1; no clear D gene. CDR1 and CDR2 (germline): ENHRY, SYGVKD. V was cut by 0 bases and J by 7 bases, with 7 bases left in between. The CDR3 is 13 amino acids. Here the CDR3 DNA reads TGTGCCATCAGTGAGTCTTGGCCGAATGAGCAGTTCTTC. Encoded protein: CAISESWPNEQFF.

This clonotype came up many times. V usage is TRBV20-1 and J usage is TRBJ2-3, with 7 bases aligning to TRBD2. The CDR3 runs to 15 residues. After removal of 6 bases from V and 2 bases from J, the junction contained 11 bases not matched to a gene. Germline values: CDR1 DFQATT, CDR2 SNEGSKA (reference sequence). The CDR3 here is CSAPRTRSITDTQYF. The CDR3, as DNA: TGCAGTGCCCCTAGGACTAGGTCAATCACAGATACGCAGTATTTT.

The V call is TRBV5-1, the J call TRBJ2-7; D is possibly TRBD2 (6 bases). The germline V gene encodes CDR1 SGHRS and CDR2 YFSETQ. This CDR3 is 15 amino acids long. Trimming removed 1 base from V and 2 bases from J, with 13 bases in between. CDR3 sequence (DNA): TGCGCCAGCAGCTTGATACCGGGAGAGGCCTACGAGCAGTACTTC. Translating it yields CASSLIPGEAYEQYF.

The rearrangement joins TRBV20-1 to TRBJ1-2; 8 bases are shared with TRBD1. Trimming cost V 3 bases and J 3 bases; bases outside gene matches: 12. The CDR3 totals 16 residues. CDR1 is DFQATT and CDR2 is SNEGSKA in the germline V gene (reference sequence). The CDR3 loop is CSASRMGQAEDYGYTF. The CDR3 DNA follows: TGCAGTGCTAGCAGGATGGGACAGGCGGAGGACTATGGCTACACCTTC.

In this sample, this clonotype turned up many times. At one boundary the junction diverges from the germline segment, which might be a read error. The gene calls are TRBV5-1 and TRBJ2-1, with 7 bases that match TRBD1. The germline CDR1 and CDR2 sequences are SGHRS and YFSETQ. This CDR3 is 11 amino acids long. The CDR3 reads CASRLDRQQFF. The CDR3 nucleotides are TGCGCCAGCAGGTTGGACAGGCAGCAGTTCTTC.

The chain recombines TRBV11-2 with TRBJ2-3, with 11 bases lining up with TRBD2. CDR1 is SGHAT, CDR2 FQNNGV, per germline. V gave up 4 bases and J gave up 9 bases; unmatched junction bases: 24. The CDR3 loop spans 20 amino acids. In nucleotides, the CDR3 is TGTGCCAGCAGCTATCCGGGGATGATAGCGGGAGGGCCAAAAACAGCAACGCAGTATTTT. Residues: CASSYPGMIAGGPKTATQYF.

This chain connects TRBV10-1 to TRBJ2-7, with a possible D match to TRBD1 (5 bases). In germline, CDR1 is WNHNN, CDR2 SYGVQD (reference sequence). The CDR3 consists of 14 residues. The V and J ends lost 3 bases and 5 bases respectively, with 14 bases between them. The CDR3 here is CASSDGRVDHEQYF. The DNA of the CDR3 is TGCGCCAGCAGTGACGGCAGGGTGGACCACGAGCAGTACTTC.

V is TRBV28 and J is TRBJ2-5, with 7 bases identical to TRBD1. Trimming at V came to 2 bases and at J to 4 bases, leaving 16 bases not matched to a gene. The CDR3 extends over 18 amino acids. The germline V gene has CDR1 MDHEN and CDR2 SYDVKM. The chain's CDR3 is CASSLVDRERVWGETQYF. The DNA for the CDR3 is TGTGCCAGCAGTTTAGTAGACAGGGAACGTGTGTGGGGAGAGACCCAGTACTTC.

This clonotype was seen at least ten times. V gene TRBV28 combines with J gene TRBJ1-5; TRBD1 matches 7 bases. This CDR3 is 15 amino acids long. The germline gives CDR1 MDHEN, CDR2 SYDVKM. The V gene end was trimmed by 2 bases and the J gene end by 4 bases; junction bases not matched to a gene: 5. Written as DNA, the CDR3 is TGTGCCAGCAGTTTACCTCAGGGGGGGAATCAGCCCCAGCATTTT. It yields the protein CASSLPQGGNQPQHF.